This TCR beta chain was found in a study of cytomegalovirus exposure and HLA in healthy donors. This PCR relied on a set of 60 Vbeta primers and 13 Jbeta primers. TCRdb keeps only in-frame clones here, not all; method: immunoSEQ multiplex PCR. The data show under 200,000 clones, about 82% seen once. J was trimmed by 0 bases and V by 4 bases; bases with no gene match: 2. The CDR3 totals 16 residues. CDR1 is SNHLY and CDR2 is FYNNEI in the germline V gene. The sequenced sample consisted of PBMCs. This clonotype was obtained from a woman under 40 in good health and CMV-seropositive. The J gene is TRBJ1-6, the V gene TRBV2; 8 nucleotides agree with TRBD1. CDR3 amino acids: CASSGTGSSYNSPLHF. The CDR3, as DNA: TGTGCCAGCAGTGGGACAGGGTCCTCCTATAATTCACCCCTCCACTTT.